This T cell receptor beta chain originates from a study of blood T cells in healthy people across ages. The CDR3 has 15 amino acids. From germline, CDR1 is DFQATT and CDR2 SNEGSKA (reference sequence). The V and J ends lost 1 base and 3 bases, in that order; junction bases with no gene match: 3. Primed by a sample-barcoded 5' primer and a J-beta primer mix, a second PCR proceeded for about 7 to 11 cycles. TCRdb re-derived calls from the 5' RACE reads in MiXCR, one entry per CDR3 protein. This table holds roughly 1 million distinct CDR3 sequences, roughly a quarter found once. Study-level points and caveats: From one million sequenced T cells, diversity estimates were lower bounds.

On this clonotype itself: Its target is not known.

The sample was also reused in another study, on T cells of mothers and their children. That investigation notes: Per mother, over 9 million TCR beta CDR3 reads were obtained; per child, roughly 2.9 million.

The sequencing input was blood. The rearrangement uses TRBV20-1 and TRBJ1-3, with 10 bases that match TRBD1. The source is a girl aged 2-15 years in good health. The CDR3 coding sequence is TGCAGTGCTAGAGGACAGGGGGCAGGTGGAAACACCATATATTTT. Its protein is CSARGQGAGGNTIYF.